A single sample is the source of the 21 T cell receptor beta chains below, sequenced in a study of Tregs in tolerant kidney transplant recipients. TCRdb's table, derived via immunoSEQ multiplex PCR, lists solely in-frame clones and lacks some. The sample comprises about 240,000 clones, 84% of which are singletons, and about 0.68% rests with the top ten. Sequencing was performed on CD4+ T cells from blood. The source is a human donor in good health.

This chain joins TRBV5-4 and TRBJ1-6, with D tentatively TRBD1 (6 bases). Germline CDR1 is SGHNT and CDR2 is YYREEE (reference sequence). V was trimmed by 2 bases and J by 6 bases, leaving 12 bases between them. The CDR3 consists of 15 residues. DNA for the CDR3: TGTGCCAGCAGCTTACAGGGCGCACTTAATTCACCCCTCCACTTT. It encodes CASSLQGALNSPLHF.

This clone has just one count. The chain couples TRBV11-2 to TRBJ1-5; D is undetermined. CDR1 is SGHAT, CDR2 FQNNGV, per germline. V was clipped by 8 bases and J by 0 bases, with 8 bases between them. This CDR3 region has 13 residues. Here the CDR3 DNA reads TGTGCCAGCGCCTCCAATAGCAATCAGCCCCAGCATTTT. It is translated as CASASNSNQPQHF. The whole variable domain, filled in from reference TRBV11-2 and TRBJ1-5, reads EAGVAQSPRYKIIEKRQSVAFWCNPISGHATLYWYQQILGQGPKLLIQFQNNGVVDDSQLPKDRFSAERLKGVDSTLKIQPAKLEDSAVYLCASASNSNQPQHFGDGTRLSIL.

The chain carries TRBV19 and TRBJ1-2, with 9 bases lining up with TRBD1. With V trimmed by 3 bases and J by 5 bases, 4 bases remained unmatched. Looked up from germline, CDR1 is LNHDA and CDR2 is SQIVND (reference sequence). The CDR3 is 14 residues long. In DNA form, the CDR3 reads TGTGCCAGTAGTATGGACAGGGGCGCTTATGGCTACACCTTC. It is translated as CASSMDRGAYGYTF.

V is TRBV11-2 and J is TRBJ2-3; TRBD1 might be the D (6 bases). From germline, CDR1 is SGHAT and CDR2 FQNNGV. V dropped 5 bases and J dropped 0 bases, with 12 bases sitting between them. The CDR3 sequence is 15 residues long. CDR3 amino acids: CASSVTGRSTDTQYF. In DNA, the CDR3 is TGTGCCAGCAGCGTAACAGGGCGGAGCACAGATACGCAGTATTTT.

As for this clone: At one of its ends the junction is not consistent with the germline gene, which may arise from a read error. The chain is built from TRBV25-1 and TRBJ1-1, with D tentatively TRBD1 (5 bases). Looked up from germline, CDR1 is MGHDK and CDR2 is SYGVNS. The length of the CDR3 is 16 residues. The CDR3 loop reads CASSDRVGRGGTEACF. The CDR3 DNA is TGTGCCAGCAGTGACCGTGTGGGGCGTGGAGGAACTGAAGCTTGCTTT.

V is TRBV6-1 and J is TRBJ1-3; D call uncertain. Trimming took 7 bases from V and 11 from J, leaving 18 bases between them. This CDR3 contains 13 residues. CDR1 is MNHNS, CDR2 SASEGT, per germline. The CDR3 spells CASIEDWGLSIYF. As DNA, the CDR3 is TGTGCCAGCATCGAGGACTGGGGTCTCTCCATATATTTT.

The J gene is TRBJ1-2, the V gene TRBV5-1; D perhaps matches TRBD1 (6 bases). CDR3 size: 15 residues. V lost 4 bases to trimming and J lost 4 bases, with 17 bases between them. Germline V gives CDR1 SGHRS, CDR2 YFSETQ. The CDR3 nucleotides read TGCGCCAGCAGCCGAGACCCGACAGGAGTCTATGGCTACACCTTC. Translation: CASSRDPTGVYGYTF.

The chain combines TRBV15 with TRBJ1-1; D possibly corresponds to TRBD1 (6 bases). The CDR3 is 15 amino acids. Germline V gene data show CDR1 as LNHNV and CDR2 as YYDKDF (reference sequence). With 1 base removed from V and 3 bases from J, the gap between germline ends came to 12 bases. CDR3 sequence reads: CATSRGRGLDTEAFF. CDR3 nucleotide sequence: TGTGCCACCAGCAGAGGGCGGGGGCTCGACACTGAAGCTTTCTTT.

The J gene is TRBJ1-1, the V gene TRBV9; unclear D gene. The CDR3 runs 14 residues. Germline loops: CDR1 SGDLS, CDR2 YYNGEE. Deletions cut 3 bases from V and 5 bases from J, with 14 bases between. The CDR3 bases are TGTGCCAGCAGCGGGCCGATCTTTAGGACTGAAGCTTTCTTT. It translates to CASSGPIFRTEAFF. Variable domain in full (rest from reference TRBV9 and TRBJ1-1): DSGVTQTPKHLITATGQRVTLRCSPRSGDLSVYWYQQSLDQGLQFLIQYYNGEERAKGNILERFSAQQFPDLHSELNLSSLELGDSALYFCASSGPIFRTEAFFGQGTRLTVV.

This chain connects TRBV6-1 to TRBJ2-3; TRBD2 matches at 7 bases. After removal of 0 bases from V and 0 bases from J, the junction contained 9 bases not matched to a gene. The length of the CDR3 is 18 residues. Per germline, CDR1 MNHNS and CDR2 SASEGT. The chain's CDR3 is CASSEANSRGVSTDTQYF. For the CDR3, the DNA is TGTGCCAGCAGTGAAGCAAATTCCCGGGGGGTTAGCACAGATACGCAGTATTTT.

The J gene is TRBJ1-1, the V gene TRBV6-6; D is unclear. Germline CDR1 MNHNY, CDR2 SVGAGI (reference sequence). Trimming took off 5 bases at V and 1 base at J, with 14 bases between the two ends. There are 15 residues in the CDR3. The CDR3 sequence: CASSTSGIKNTEAFF. DNA of the CDR3: TGTGCCAGCAGTACTTCCGGGATAAAGAACACTGAAGCTTTCTTT.

V and J are TRBV7-9 and TRBJ2-5, with D possibly TRBD2 on 6 matching bases. The germline V gene has CDR1 SEHNR and CDR2 FQNEAQ (reference sequence). The germline V and J ends were trimmed by 4 bases and 5 bases, with 23 bases remaining between them. The CDR3 spans 17 residues. The chain's CDR3 is CASSSRGASGQRETQYF. The CDR3 region has the DNA TGTGCCAGCAGCTCCCGCGGGGCATCGGGGCAAAGGGAGACCCAGTACTTC.

J is TRBJ2-1 and V is TRBV13; TRBD2 agrees at 8 bases. This CDR3 is 16 amino acids long. In germline, CDR1 is PRHDT, CDR2 FYEKMQ (reference sequence). After removal of 3 bases from V and 3 bases from J, the junction contained 7 bases not matched to a gene. The CDR3 loop reads CASSFRTSRIYNEQFF. The CDR3 nucleotides read TGTGCCAGCAGCTTCCGGACTAGCCGTATCTACAATGAGCAGTTCTTC.

V usage is TRBV25-1 and J usage is TRBJ2-5; 7 positions agree with TRBD1. Germline trimming cut 6 bases from V and 6 bases from J; bases unmatched to any gene: 10. In germline, CDR1 is MGHDK, CDR2 SYGVNS. There are 14 residues in the CDR3. This CDR3 reads CASRNPGQKKTQYF. As DNA, the CDR3 is TGTGCCAGCAGAAACCCGGGACAGAAAAAGACCCAGTACTTC.

V and J are TRBV18 and TRBJ2-7, with 7 bases matching TRBD1. The trim removed 4 bases at V and 3 bases at J, leaving 21 bases unmatched. This CDR3 region has 19 residues. The germline V gene has CDR1 KGHSH and CDR2 LQKENI. The CDR3 protein is CASSLKGQKNLPPYYEQYF. CDR3 nucleotide sequence: TGTGCCAGCTCACTGAAGGGACAGAAAAACCTTCCACCTTACTACGAGCAGTACTTC.

There are a few counts of this clone. The chain has TRBV9 and TRBJ1-1, with D possibly being TRBD1 (5 bases). This CDR3 spans 14 amino acids. V was cut by 5 bases and J by 1 base, with 12 bases left in between. Germline V CDR1 and CDR2: SGDLS, YYNGEE. The CDR3 nucleotides are TGTGCCAGCAGGGAGGGGATGGGGAACACTGAAGCTTTCTTT. Translation gives CASREGMGNTEAFF.

This rearrangement joins TRBV6-4 to TRBJ2-1; 9 bases match TRBD2. Germline loops: CDR1 MRHNA, CDR2 SNTAGT. The CDR3 length is 16 residues. V was pared by 6 bases and J by 7 bases, with 13 bases of the junction left unmatched. DNA for the CDR3: TGTGCCAGCAGGGACAGGTGGCGGGAGGGGGGTAATGAGCAGTTCTTC. This translates into CASRDRWREGGNEQFF.

This chain uses TRBV27 with TRBJ1-1; TRBD1 matches at 8 bases. This CDR3 contains 16 residues. CDR1 MNHEY and CDR2 SMNVEV come from the germline V gene (reference sequence). Germline trimming cut 2 bases from V and 1 base from J; bases unmatched to any gene: 6. CDR3 sequence reads: CASSLQGAVGNTEAFF. For the CDR3, the DNA is TGTGCCAGCAGTTTACAGGGGGCGGTTGGGAACACTGAAGCTTTCTTT.

CDR3 sequence (DNA): TGTGCCAGCAGTTACGAGGGAGGGGTGAGTACTGAAGCTTTCTTT. Its protein product is CASSYEGGVSTEAFF. The chain is built from TRBV6-5 and TRBJ1-1; TRBD1 is a possible D gene (5 bases). CDR3 length equals 15 residues. The germline CDR1 and CDR2 sequences are MNHEY and SVGAGI. The V end was cut by 2 bases, the J end by 5 bases, with 15 bases between.

The rearrangement links TRBV5-1 to TRBJ2-1, with 13 bases fitting TRBD2. The CDR3 consists of 18 residues. The V gene's germline CDR1 is SGHRS and CDR2 YFSETQ. Trimming at V came to 3 bases and at J to 7 bases, leaving 13 bases not matched to a gene. Here the CDR3 DNA reads TGCGCCAGCAGCTCCCGGACTAGCGGGAGCGGGATGGGTAATGAGCAGTTCTTC. The encoded protein is CASSSRTSGSGMGNEQFF. The whole variable domain, filled in from reference TRBV5-1 and TRBJ2-1, reads KAGVTQTPRYLIKTRGQQVTLSCSPISGHRSVSWYQQTPGQGLQFLFEYFSETQRNKGNFPGRFSGRQFSNSRSEMNVSTLELGDSALYLCASSSRTSGSGMGNEQFFGPGTRLTVL.

The gene calls are TRBV7-9 and TRBJ1-5; no reliable D call. CDR3 size: 15 residues. Between the trimmed V and J ends, which lost 1 base and 4 bases, there was a span of 11 bases. Germline V gene data show CDR1 as SEHNR and CDR2 as FQNEAQ (reference sequence). Here the CDR3 reads CASSLVGRENQPQHF. In DNA, the CDR3 is TGTGCCAGCAGCTTAGTTGGGCGGGAAAATCAGCCCCAGCATTTT.